These 11 T cell receptor beta chains were all obtained from the same sample, sequenced in a study of blood T cells in healthy people across ages. Primers used in a second PCR of roughly 6 to 11 cycles were a sample-barcoded 5' primer and a J-beta primer mix. One entry per CDR3 protein results from TCRdb running MiXCR on the 5' RACE reads. This sample yields some 290,000 distinct CDR3 sequences, of which roughly 26% are seen a single time; roughly 30% belongs to the top ten. The sample was blood. All receptors come from a woman in her seventies in good health.

The table lists this clonotype with a count of one. The gene calls are TRBV7-2 and TRBJ2-3; the match to TRBD2 covers 8 bases. The length of the CDR3 is 15 residues. V was clipped by 4 bases and J by 1 base; unmatched bases: 4. The germline V gene encodes CDR1 SGHTA and CDR2 FQGNSA. The CDR3 bases are TGTGCCAGCAGCTCACAAGCGGGAGGCACAGATACGCAGTATTTT. It is translated as CASSSQAGGTDTQYF.

On this clonotype: The junction and the germline gene differ at one end; a read error may be behind it. The chain's CDR3 is CASSTTRGRGYERYF. CDR3 bases: TGTGCCAGCAGTACTACCAGGGGCCGTGGGTACGAGCGGTACTTC. This chain joins TRBV25-1 and TRBJ2-7; maybe TRBD1 (6 bases). Germline CDR1 is MGHDK and CDR2 is SYGVNS. The CDR3 is made up of 15 amino acids.

The chain has TRBV11-2 and TRBJ2-7, with 9 bases matching TRBD2. The germline CDR1 and CDR2 sequences are SGHAT and FQNNGV. Trimming at V came to 0 bases and at J to 6 bases, leaving 6 bases not matched to a gene. This CDR3 region has 15 residues. The CDR3 loop reads CASSLEAGGYGEQYF. The CDR3 nucleotides are TGTGCCAGCAGCTTAGAGGCGGGAGGGTACGGCGAGCAGTACTTC.

This clonotype was counted between two and nine times. The chain recombines TRBV29-1 with TRBJ1-3; no clear D. Between the trimmed V and J ends, which lost 7 bases and 0 bases, there was a span of 7 bases. This CDR3 is built from 12 residues. The germline V gene has CDR1 SQVTM and CDR2 ANQGSEA. DNA of the CDR3: TGCAGCGCACGCAACTCTGGAAACACCATATATTTT. As protein: CSARNSGNTIYF.

The rearrangement uses TRBV2 and TRBJ2-2, with 7 nucleotides matching TRBD2. This CDR3 is 15 amino acids long. Unmatched junction bases numbered 7, after V lost 8 bases and J lost 1 base. Germline V gives CDR1 SNHLY, CDR2 FYNNEI. The CDR3, as DNA: TGTGCCAGCTCTGCTAGCGGTCTGAACACCGGGGAGCTGTTTTTT. Protein: CASSASGLNTGELFF.

This chain connects TRBV28 to TRBJ1-2; no clear D gene. The CDR3 contains 12 residues. The germline gives CDR1 MDHEN, CDR2 SYDVKM. Trimming cost V 5 bases and J 8 bases, with 12 bases left between them. As DNA, the CDR3 is TGTGCCAGCAGTCCCCCTACGGTCGGCTACACCTTC. Amino acids: CASSPPTVGYTF.

Only a few counts were recorded for this clonotype. This chain connects TRBV10-1 to TRBJ2-4; the match to TRBD2 covers 8 bases. Trimming at V came to 4 bases and at J to 7 bases, leaving 12 bases not matched to a gene. Germline CDR1 is WNHNN and CDR2 is SYGVQD (reference sequence). This CDR3 is 16 amino acids long. The DNA for the CDR3 is TGCGCCAGCAGTGCCCAAACTAGCGGACCTGGGAACATTCAGTACTTC. As protein: CASSAQTSGPGNIQYF.

The gene calls are TRBV12-3 or TRBV12-4 and TRBJ2-3; no clear D. The CDR3 is made up of 12 amino acids. Trimming removed 6 bases from V and 0 bases from J, with 4 bases in between. The CDR3 loop is CASRSSTDTQYF. CDR3 coding DNA: TGTGCCAGCAGATCCAGCACAGATACGCAGTATTTT.

This clonotype showed up just a few times. For the CDR3, the DNA is TGTGCCAGCAGTTCTTCAGGGGTTAACTATGGCTACACCTTC. The encoded protein is CASSSSGVNYGYTF. This chain uses TRBV2 with TRBJ1-2; D is perhaps TRBD1 (6 bases). Germline V CDR1 and CDR2: SNHLY, FYNNEI. The CDR3 is 14 amino acids. Trimming stripped 5 bases from V and 1 base from J, with 11 bases between. Drawing the rest from reference TRBV2 and TRBJ1-2, the complete variable domain is EPEVTQTPSHQVTQMGQEVILRCVPISNHLYFYWYRQILGQKVEFLVSFYNNEISEKSEIFDDQFSVERPDGSNFTLKIRSTKLEDSAMYFCASSSSGVNYGYTFGSGTRLTVV.

The sample holds a few counts of this clonotype. The rearrangement joins TRBV2 to TRBJ1-5; D is possibly TRBD1 (6 bases). Trimming took off 7 bases at V and 1 base at J, with 14 bases between the two ends. Germline CDR1 is SNHLY and CDR2 is FYNNEI. The CDR3 extends over 15 amino acids. In DNA form, the CDR3 reads TGTGCCAGCAAGGGGGGGGGGCACAGCAATCAGCCCCAGCATTTT. This sequence encodes CASKGGGHSNQPQHF.

This clonotype was found a few times. V is TRBV4-2 and J is TRBJ1-1; D possibly corresponds to TRBD1 (6 bases). Looked up from germline, CDR1 is LGHNA and CDR2 is YNFKEQ. Between the trimmed V and J ends, which lost 4 bases and 5 bases, there was a span of 14 bases. The CDR3 spans 14 residues. CDR3 DNA sequence: TGTGCCAGCAGCCCACCCACGGGGGCGACTGAAGCTTTCTTT. Its protein product is CASSPPTGATEAFF.